This T cell receptor beta chain was captured in a study of identical twins. TCRdb recomputed calls from the 5' RACE reads with MiXCR, one row per CDR3 protein. Of 500,000 or so distinct CDR3 sequences listed, approximately 14% are singletons. Per the germline V gene, CDR1 is SGHVS and CDR2 is FQNEAQ. V lost 3 bases and J lost 2, with 11 bases in between. CDR3 length equals 14 residues. Study-level points and caveats: Zero-insertion findings could be partly confounded by invariant cells (MAIT and iNKT cells). High-abundance cord blood beta clonotypes had fewer insertions; memory repertoires showed none.

Comments on this clonotype: The antigen is not known.

A further study also used this sample, focusing on yellow fever vaccine responses in identical twins.

Source material: CD4+ T cells sorted from blood. This TCR was sampled from a young woman in good health. This chain connects TRBV7-8 to TRBJ2-7; unclear D gene. DNA for the CDR3: TGTGCCAGCAGCTTGGCCAGCTACACCTACGAGCAGTACTTC. This sequence encodes CASSLASYTYEQYF.